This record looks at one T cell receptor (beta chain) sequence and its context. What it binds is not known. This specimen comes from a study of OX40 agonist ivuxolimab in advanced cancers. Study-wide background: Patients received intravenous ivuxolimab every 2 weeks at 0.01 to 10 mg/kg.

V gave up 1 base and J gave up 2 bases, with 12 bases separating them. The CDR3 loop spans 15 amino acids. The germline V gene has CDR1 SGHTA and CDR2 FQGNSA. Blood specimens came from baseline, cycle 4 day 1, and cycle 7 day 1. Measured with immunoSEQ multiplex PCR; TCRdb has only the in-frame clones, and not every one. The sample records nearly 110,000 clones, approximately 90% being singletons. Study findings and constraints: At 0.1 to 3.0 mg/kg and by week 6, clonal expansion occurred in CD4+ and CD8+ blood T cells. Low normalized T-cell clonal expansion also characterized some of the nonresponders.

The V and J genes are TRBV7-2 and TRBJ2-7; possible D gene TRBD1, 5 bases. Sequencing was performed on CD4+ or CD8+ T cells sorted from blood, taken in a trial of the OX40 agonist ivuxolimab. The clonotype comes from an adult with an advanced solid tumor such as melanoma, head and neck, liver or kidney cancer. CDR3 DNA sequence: TGTGCCAGCAGCTTAGGGGGCCAGATGGCCTACGAGCAGTACTTC. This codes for CASSLGGQMAYEQYF.